The 9 T cell receptor beta chains presented below share a single source sample, sequenced in a study of shared clonotypes between healthy human individuals (dated by TCRdb to about 2020). Receptor libraries were prepared by the immunoSEQ multiplex PCR assay. TCRdb carries this immuneACCESS record with in-frame sequences only. Its versions omit some clonotypes, under half of them owing to an unresolved V gene in the studies checked, with the rest unexplained. The sample yields some 2.1 million clones; 85% to 95% were counted once. Of the sample, 0.13% falls within the top ten clones. The specimen sequenced was naive CD4+ T cells sorted from blood. The cell subset or site label, read with the paper, signifies: CD45RA+ positively selected. The source of these receptors is a man between 18 and 35 years old in good health.

This sequence joins TRBV19 and TRBJ1-4, with 7 bases that match TRBD1. V trimming: 6 bases; J trimming: 5 bases; junction bases outside the gene matches: 9. Germline V lookup: CDR1 LNHDA, CDR2 SQIVND (reference sequence). This CDR3 comprises 15 residues. The CDR3 DNA reads as TGTGCCAGTAGAATCCAGGGGGAAACAAATGAAAAACTGTTTTTT. Translation gives CASRIQGETNEKLFF. Full variable domain (rest looked up from reference TRBV19 and TRBJ1-4): DGGITQSPKYLFRKEGQNVTLSCEQNLNHDAMYWYRQDPGQGLRLIYYSQIVNDFQKGDIAEGYSVSREKKESFPLTVTSAQKNPTAFYLCASRIQGETNEKLFFGSGTQLSVL.

This chain connects TRBV7-9 to TRBJ2-7, with D perhaps given as TRBD1 or TRBD2 (5 bases each). The CDR3 length is 15 residues. Trimming took 4 bases from V and 7 from J, leaving 20 bases between them. Germline-derived CDR1 and CDR2 are SEHNR and FQNEAQ (reference sequence). CDR3 region: CASSSFGPSRGEQYF. In DNA, the CDR3 is TGTGCCAGCAGCTCCTTCGGACCTTCGAGGGGTGAGCAGTACTTC.

The table lists this clone with a count of one. At the DNA level, this CDR3 is encoded by other sequences in the same sample as well. The J gene is TRBJ2-5, the V gene TRBV18; TRBD2 agrees at 8 bases. The CDR3 runs 15 residues. Germline V gene sequence: CDR1 KGHSH, CDR2 LQKENI. V was pared by 3 bases and J by 0 bases, with 3 bases of the junction left unmatched. CDR3 in amino acids: CASSPSGGYQETQYF. Here the CDR3 DNA reads TGTGCCAGCTCACCCTCGGGGGGGTACCAAGAGACCCAGTACTTC.

V gene TRBV5-1 combines with J gene TRBJ1-4; 10 bases line up with TRBD1. With 6 bases clipped from V and 5 bases from J, the junction kept 7 bases outside the gene matches. Germline lookup yields CDR1 SGHRS and CDR2 YFSETQ. The CDR3 extends over 15 amino acids. Written as DNA, the CDR3 is TGCGCCAGCACGAATACGGGACAGGGGAATGAAAAACTGTTTTTT. This translates into CASTNTGQGNEKLFF.

J is TRBJ2-5 and V is TRBV12-2; the table's D call TRBD1 went unverified against the DNA. TRBV12-2 is a pseudogene segment. The CDR3 spans 13 residues. The CDR3 region is CASPTDRGETQYF. CDR3 nucleotide sequence: TGTGCAAGTCCCACCGACAGGGGAGAGACCCAGTACTTC.

The V call is TRBV18, the J call TRBJ2-7; unclear D gene. Germline V lookup: CDR1 KGHSH, CDR2 LQKENI. V was trimmed by 0 bases and J by 6 bases, leaving 18 bases between them. The CDR3 spans 16 residues. The CDR3 DNA follows: TGTGCCAGCTCACCACCGAGTGGGGTCCCCTTCGGCGAGCAGTACTTC. Translated, it gives CASSPPSGVPFGEQYF. The full variable domain, rest sourced from reference TRBV18 and TRBJ2-7, is NAGVMQNPRHLVRRRGQEARLRCSPMKGHSHVYWYRQLPEEGLKFMVYLQKENIIDESGMPKERFSAEFPKEGPSILRIQQVVRGDSAAYFCASSPPSGVPFGEQYFGPGTRLTVT.

A single count supports this clone. V usage is TRBV7-2 and J usage is TRBJ2-7, with D possibly TRBD2 on 6 matching bases. Trimming shortened V by 2 bases and J by 3 bases, and 14 bases separated the two germline ends. The germline CDR1 and CDR2 sequences are SGHTA and FQGNSA. The length of the CDR3 is 15 residues. As DNA, the CDR3 is TGTGCCAGCAGCTTAAGATGGGCGGGAAGCTACGAGCAGTACTTC. It codes for CASSLRWAGSYEQYF.

The chain combines TRBV30 with TRBJ1-2; 9 positions match TRBD1. This CDR3 contains 14 residues. Germline assignment: CDR1 GTSNPN and CDR2 SVGIG (reference sequence). V was clipped by 3 bases and J by 10 bases; unmatched bases: 12. The CDR3 spells CAWRRQGDVSHYTF. The CDR3 bases are TGTGCCTGGAGGCGACAGGGGGATGTGAGTCACTACACCTTC.

Only one count was recorded for this clone. The chain is built from TRBV10-1 and TRBJ2-7; D uncertain. V was pared by 3 bases and J by 5 bases, with 8 bases between. Germline CDR1 is WNHNN and CDR2 is SYGVQD (reference sequence). The CDR3 length is 12 residues. The CDR3 reads CASSDEFHEQYF. In DNA form, the CDR3 reads TGCGCCAGCAGTGACGAGTTCCACGAGCAGTACTTC.